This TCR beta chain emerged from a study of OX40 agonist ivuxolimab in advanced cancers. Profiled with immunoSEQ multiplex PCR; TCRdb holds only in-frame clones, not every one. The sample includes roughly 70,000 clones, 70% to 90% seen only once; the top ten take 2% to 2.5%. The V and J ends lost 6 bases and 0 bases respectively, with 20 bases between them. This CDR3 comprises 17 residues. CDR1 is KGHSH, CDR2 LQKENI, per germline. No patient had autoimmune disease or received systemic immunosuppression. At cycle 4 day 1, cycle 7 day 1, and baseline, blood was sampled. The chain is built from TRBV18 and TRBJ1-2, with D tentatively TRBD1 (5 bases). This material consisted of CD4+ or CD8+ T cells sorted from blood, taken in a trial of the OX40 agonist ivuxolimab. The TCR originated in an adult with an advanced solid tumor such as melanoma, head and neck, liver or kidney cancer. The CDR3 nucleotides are TGTGCCAGCTCCCGGGGCGACAGCGGGAGTACTAACTATGGCTACACCTTC. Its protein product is CASSRGDSGSTNYGYTF. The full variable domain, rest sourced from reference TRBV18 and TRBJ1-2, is NAGVMQNPRHLVRRRGQEARLRCSPMKGHSHVYWYRQLPEEGLKFMVYLQKENIIDESGMPKERFSAEFPKEGPSILRIQQVVRGDSAAYFCASSRGDSGSTNYGYTFGSGTRLTVV.